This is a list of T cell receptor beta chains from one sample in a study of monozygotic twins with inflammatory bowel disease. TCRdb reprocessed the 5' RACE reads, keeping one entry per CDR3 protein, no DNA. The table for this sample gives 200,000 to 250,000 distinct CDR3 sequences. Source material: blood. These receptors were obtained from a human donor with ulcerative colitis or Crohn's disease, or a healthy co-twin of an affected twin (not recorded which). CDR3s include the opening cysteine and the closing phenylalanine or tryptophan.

CDR3: CASSPQTNGASEQFF
V: TRBV5-1
J: TRBJ2-1

CDR3: CSAEETGTTEAFF
V: TRBV20-1
J: TRBJ1-1

CDR3: CASGPELRTYEQYF
V: TRBV12-5
J: TRBJ2-7

CDR3: CASTAQGLTTEAFF
V: TRBV19
J: TRBJ1-1

CDR3: CASSQIPGVEQYF
V: TRBV3-1
J: TRBJ2-7

CDR3: CASSLGQGNSNNSPLHF
V: TRBV27
J: TRBJ1-6

CDR3: CASSYLGTGKGDTEAFF
V: TRBV6-5
J: TRBJ1-1

CDR3: CSALPKRGASFF
V: TRBV20-1
J: TRBJ1-1

CDR3: CASSLGVRGQETQYF
V: TRBV7-2
J: TRBJ2-5

CDR3: CSVATGQAVIYEQYF
V: TRBV29-1
J: TRBJ2-7

CDR3: CSARNQGTEAFF
V: TRBV20-1
J: TRBJ1-1

CDR3: CASSQKSNNEQFF
V: TRBV3-1
J: TRBJ2-1

CDR3: CSVTGTGNYGYTF
V: TRBV29-1
J: TRBJ1-2

CDR3: CASSIGGGSTEAFF
V: TRBV19
J: TRBJ1-1

CDR3: CASSSAGFKETQYF
V: TRBV7-9
J: TRBJ2-5

CDR3: CASSLGDRNGYTF
V: TRBV7-6
J: TRBJ1-2

CDR3: CASSAPQGGRFTDTQYF
V: TRBV28
J: TRBJ2-3

CDR3: CSAPKGISTFGYTF
V: TRBV29-1
J: TRBJ1-2

CDR3: CASSGETYEQYF
V: TRBV14
J: TRBJ2-7

CDR3: CASTQPPGQGSTGANVLTF
V: TRBV11-1
J: TRBJ2-6

CDR3: CASTIAEKLFF
V: TRBV6-6
J: TRBJ1-4

CDR3: CASSLGRREDLHTEAFF
V: TRBV5-1
J: TRBJ1-1